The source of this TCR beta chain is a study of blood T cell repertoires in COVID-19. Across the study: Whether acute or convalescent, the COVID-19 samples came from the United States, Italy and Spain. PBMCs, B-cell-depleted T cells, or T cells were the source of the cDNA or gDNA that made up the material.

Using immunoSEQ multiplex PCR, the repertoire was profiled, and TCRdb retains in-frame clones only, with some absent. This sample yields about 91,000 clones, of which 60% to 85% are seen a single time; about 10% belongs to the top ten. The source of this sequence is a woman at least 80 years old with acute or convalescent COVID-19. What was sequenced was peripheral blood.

CDR3 protein: CASSQGPGGGELFF. The CDR3 DNA sequence: TGTGCCAGCAGCCAAGGCCCAGGGGGCGGGGAGCTGTTTTTT. The V gene is TRBV3-1 (or the pseudogene TRBV3-2), the J gene TRBJ2-2; 7 positions match TRBD1. The CDR3 has 14 residues. With V trimmed by 1 base and J by 7 bases, 3 bases remained unmatched. Germline CDR1 and CDR2: LGHDT and YNNKEL (reference sequence).